A selection of T cell receptor beta chains follows, all from one sample in a study of cytomegalovirus exposure and HLA in healthy donors. Repertoires were generated with immunoSEQ multiplex PCR, while TCRdb's copy carries only in-frame clones and drops some. The profile covers roughly 200,000 clones, with about four fifths appearing a single time and 2.9% taken by the ten largest. The specimen sequenced was PBMCs. Receptors originate from a female donor in good health and CMV-seronegative. Each CDR3 is given with its conserved first and last residue. The D gene is left open where the match is weak. Where a row states a size, it is once, few, many or the class of an expanded clone; other rows omit it.

j_gene: TRBJ2-7
v_gene: TRBV29-1
abundance: NA
len: 14
d_gene: TRBD2
CDR3aa: CSARQADGGGEQYF
CDR3nt: TGCAGCGCCAGACAGGCGGACGGGGGGGGTGAGCAGTACTTC

j_gene: TRBJ1-5
v_gene: TRBV28
abundance: NA
len: 19
d_gene: NA
CDR3aa: CASRPPSRVSGRSNQPQHF
CDR3nt: TGTGCCAGCAGGCCACCCTCACGAGTGTCAGGGAGGAGCAATCAGCCCCAGCATTTT

j_gene: TRBJ2-7
v_gene: TRBV5-4
abundance: few
len: 13
d_gene: NA
CDR3aa: CASSISGVDEQYF
CDR3nt: TGTGCCAGCTCCATATCGGGGGTGGACGAGCAGTACTTC

j_gene: TRBJ2-2
v_gene: TRBV5-4
abundance: once
len: 17
d_gene: TRBD2
CDR3aa: CASSPTSGGAIPGELFF
CDR3nt: TGTGCCAGCAGCCCGACTAGCGGGGGGGCCATCCCCGGGGAGCTGTTTTTT

j_gene: TRBJ2-1
v_gene: TRBV2
abundance: NA
len: 10
d_gene: NA
CDR3aa: CASTPREQFF
CDR3nt: TGTGCCAGCACCCCCAGAGAGCAGTTCTTC

j_gene: TRBJ2-1
v_gene: TRBV10-2
abundance: NA
len: 14
d_gene: TRBD2
CDR3aa: CASSESGVRHEQFF
CDR3nt: TGCGCCAGCAGTGAAAGCGGGGTACGTCATGAGCAGTTCTTC

j_gene: TRBJ2-1
v_gene: TRBV29-1
abundance: NA
len: 13
d_gene: NA
CDR3aa: CSTTGINVDEQFF
CDR3nt: TGCAGCACCACCGGGATCAACGTCGATGAGCAGTTCTTC

j_gene: TRBJ2-2
v_gene: TRBV7-3
abundance: NA
len: 12
d_gene: NA
CDR3aa: CSSSLRHGELFF
CDR3nt: TGTTCCAGCAGCTTACGTCATGGCGAGCTGTTTTTT

j_gene: TRBJ2-2
v_gene: TRBV9
abundance: NA
len: 16
d_gene: NA
CDR3aa: CASSAQAGPNTGELFF
CDR3nt: TGTGCCAGCAGCGCCCAAGCGGGCCCGAACACCGGGGAGCTGTTTTTT

j_gene: TRBJ2-1
v_gene: TRBV29-1
abundance: few
len: 14
d_gene: NA
CDR3aa: CSVEDRISRGSQFF
CDR3nt: TGCAGCGTTGAAGATCGAATTAGCCGGGGTTCGCAGTTCTTC

j_gene: TRBJ2-3
v_gene: TRBV7-6
abundance: NA
len: 12
d_gene: NA
CDR3aa: CASSLNSLTQYF
CDR3nt: TGTGCCAGCAGCTTAAATTCCCTAACCCAGTATTTT

j_gene: TRBJ1-2
v_gene: TRBV6-1
abundance: NA
len: 14
d_gene: TRBD1
CDR3aa: CASSFSDRGYGYTF
CDR3nt: TGTGCCAGCAGTTTCTCGGACAGGGGCTATGGCTACACCTTC

j_gene: TRBJ1-3
v_gene: TRBV4-3
abundance: NA
len: 16
d_gene: NA
CDR3aa: CASSQGVGGSGNTIYF
CDR3nt: TGCGCCAGCAGCCAAGGGGTGGGGGGATCTGGAAACACCATATATTTT

j_gene: TRBJ2-7
v_gene: TRBV7-9
abundance: NA
len: 13
d_gene: TRBD2
CDR3aa: CASSLGLAVEQYF
CDR3nt: TGTGCCAGCAGCCTAGGACTAGCGGTAGAGCAGTACTTC

j_gene: TRBJ2-7
v_gene: TRBV4-3
abundance: NA
len: 19
d_gene: TRBD2
CDR3aa: CASSQGGLAGVILAYEQYF
CDR3nt: TGCGCCAGCAGCCAAGGAGGACTAGCGGGAGTCATACTCGCCTACGAGCAGTACTTC

j_gene: TRBJ2-3
v_gene: TRBV2
abundance: NA
len: 11
d_gene: TRBD2
CDR3aa: CASNSGGAEYF
CDR3nt: TGTGCCAGCAACAGCGGGGGGGCCGAGTATTTT

j_gene: TRBJ1-3
v_gene: TRBV5-1
abundance: once
len: 14
d_gene: NA
CDR3aa: CASSRGAGENTIYF
CDR3nt: TGCGCCAGCAGCCGGGGGGCAGGCGAAAACACCATATATTTT

j_gene: TRBJ2-3
v_gene: TRBV30
abundance: NA
len: 13
d_gene: TRBD1
CDR3aa: CAGPGQGGDTQYF
CDR3nt: TGTGCCGGACCGGGACAGGGGGGAGATACGCAGTATTTT

j_gene: TRBJ2-7
v_gene: TRBV27
abundance: NA
len: 14
d_gene: NA
CDR3aa: CASSLSSRGYEQYF
CDR3nt: TGTGCCAGCAGTTTATCTTCCAGGGGTTACGAGCAGTACTTC

j_gene: TRBJ2-7
v_gene: TRBV15
abundance: NA
len: 14
d_gene: NA
CDR3aa: CATSREGANYEQYF
CDR3nt: TGTGCCACCAGCAGAGAGGGTGCGAACTACGAGCAGTACTTC

j_gene: TRBJ1-1
v_gene: TRBV15
abundance: NA
len: 14
d_gene: NA
CDR3aa: CATSRDSGDTEAFF
CDR3nt: TGTGCCACCAGCAGAGATTCCGGGGACACTGAAGCTTTCTTT

j_gene: TRBJ2-1
v_gene: TRBV7-2
abundance: NA
len: 16
d_gene: NA
CDR3aa: CASSLRTGIAYNEQFF
CDR3nt: TGTGCCAGCAGTTTAAGGACCGGGATCGCCTACAATGAGCAGTTCTTC

j_gene: TRBJ2-7
v_gene: TRBV19
abundance: NA
len: 14
d_gene: NA
CDR3aa: CASSPSRGSYEQYF
CDR3nt: TGTGCCAGTAGCCCTTCCAGGGGTTCCTACGAGCAGTACTTC

j_gene: TRBJ2-5
v_gene: TRBV28
abundance: once
len: 15
d_gene: TRBD1
CDR3aa: CASSFATGAQGTQYF
CDR3nt: TGTGCCAGCAGTTTCGCGACAGGGGCCCAAGGGACCCAGTACTTC

j_gene: TRBJ2-3
v_gene: TRBV2
abundance: NA
len: 15
d_gene: NA
CDR3aa: CASKENSWGTDTQYF
CDR3nt: TGTGCCAGCAAGGAAAACAGCTGGGGCACAGATACGCAGTATTTT

j_gene: TRBJ2-7
v_gene: TRBV28
abundance: NA
len: 15
d_gene: TRBD1
CDR3aa: CASGTPGQVSYEQYF
CDR3nt: TGTGCCAGCGGAACCCCGGGACAGGTTTCCTACGAGCAGTACTTC

j_gene: TRBJ1-1
v_gene: TRBV6-4
abundance: NA
len: 13
d_gene: TRBD1
CDR3aa: CASSQGAGTEAFF
CDR3nt: TGTGCCAGCAGTCAGGGGGCAGGCACTGAAGCTTTCTTT

j_gene: TRBJ1-4
v_gene: TRBV6-5
abundance: NA
len: 14
d_gene: NA
CDR3aa: CASSYGAGNEKLFF
CDR3nt: TGTGCCAGCAGTTACGGGGCAGGGAATGAAAAACTGTTTTTT

j_gene: TRBJ2-3
v_gene: TRBV9
abundance: NA
len: 15
d_gene: TRBD2
CDR3aa: CASSVSGRGIDTQYF
CDR3nt: TGTGCCAGCAGCGTATCCGGGAGGGGAATAGATACGCAGTATTTT

j_gene: TRBJ1-1
v_gene: TRBV6-1
abundance: NA
len: 13
d_gene: NA
CDR3aa: CASSALRDTEAFF
CDR3nt: TGTGCCAGCAGCGCCCTACGGGACACTGAAGCTTTCTTT

j_gene: TRBJ1-2
v_gene: TRBV6-6
abundance: NA
len: 11
d_gene: NA
CDR3aa: CASWSGYGYTF
CDR3nt: TGTGCCAGTTGGTCGGGATATGGCTACACCTTC

j_gene: TRBJ1-2
v_gene: TRBV6-5
abundance: few
len: 14
d_gene: TRBD1
CDR3aa: CASSQDRVADGYTF
CDR3nt: TGTGCCAGCAGTCAAGACAGGGTAGCGGATGGCTACACCTTC

j_gene: TRBJ2-1
v_gene: TRBV7-9
abundance: NA
len: 19
d_gene: TRBD2
CDR3aa: CASSPGLAGDDRRDNEQFF
CDR3nt: TGTGCCAGCAGCCCAGGACTAGCGGGAGATGACAGACGGGACAATGAGCAGTTCTTC

j_gene: TRBJ1-1
v_gene: TRBV18
abundance: NA
len: 14
d_gene: NA
CDR3aa: CASSNRAVNTEAFF
CDR3nt: TGTGCCAGCTCAAACAGAGCAGTGAACACTGAAGCTTTCTTT